Following are 21 T cell receptor beta chains from one sample sequenced in a study of blood T cell repertoires in COVID-19. Only in-frame clones appear in the TCRdb table, and some are missing; sequencing was by immunoSEQ multiplex PCR. The sample carries approximately 170,000 clones, less than 90% recorded once. Material: peripheral blood. All receptors come from a woman aged 70 to 79 with COVID-19, enrolled during active disease.

This clone showed up just a few times. V usage is TRBV19 and J usage is TRBJ1-6; 10 bases agree with TRBD1. CDR3 size: 14 residues. J lost 11 bases, V lost 5 bases, and 6 bases had no gene match. The germline V gene has CDR1 LNHDA and CDR2 SQIVND (reference sequence). CDR3 DNA: TGTGCCAGTAGTTCGGGACAGGGGCGGACACCCCTCCACTTT. Amino acids: CASSSGQGRTPLHF.

This clone was counted only a few times. The genes are TRBV2 and TRBJ1-6; a weak D match, TRBD1 (5 bases). Between the trimmed V and J ends, which lost 3 bases and 6 bases, there was a span of 15 bases. Germline V gene lookup returns CDR1 SNHLY and CDR2 FYNNEI. This CDR3 is built from 16 residues. CDR3 sequence reads: CASSEGRSLSNSPLHF. In DNA, the CDR3 is TGTGCCAGCAGTGAGGGGCGGAGCCTTTCTAATTCACCCCTCCACTTT.

J is TRBJ2-3 and V is TRBV28, with D possibly TRBD2 on 6 matching bases. The CDR3 is 14 residues long. V was cut by 11 bases and J by 2 bases, with 17 bases left in between. Germline loops: CDR1 MDHEN, CDR2 SYDVKM. The CDR3 is CAVWDSPFTDTQYF. The CDR3 nucleotides read TGTGCCGTCTGGGACTCCCCTTTCACAGATACGCAGTATTTT.

This clone was counted a few times. This specimen includes other DNA sequences encoding the same CDR3. The chain has TRBV6-5 and TRBJ1-1; D is unclear. The CDR3 contains 11 residues. V lost 11 bases to trimming and J lost 1 base, with 8 bases between them. The germline gives CDR1 MNHEY, CDR2 SVGAGI. In DNA form, the CDR3 reads TGTGCCTCTGGGAGGAACACTGAAGCTTTCTTT. Its translation is CASGRNTEAFF.

The CDR3 bases are TGTGCCAGCAGTTACTCCCAGCGCCTCCAAGAGACCCAGTACTTC. Translation gives CASSYSQRLQETQYF. V is TRBV6-6 and J is TRBJ2-5; D not resolved. CDR1 MNHNY and CDR2 SVGAGI come from the germline V gene (reference sequence). V dropped 0 bases and J dropped 1 base, with 9 bases sitting between them. CDR3 length equals 15 residues.

The genes are TRBV25-1 and TRBJ1-6; 10 nucleotides line up with TRBD1. With V trimmed by 6 bases and J by 13 bases, 15 bases remained unmatched. Germline V gene lookup returns CDR1 MGHDK and CDR2 SYGVNS. The CDR3 totals 16 residues. CDR3 DNA: TGTGCCAGCAGGAGATCCGGGACAGGGGAATTAGGGCCCCTCCACTTT. This sequence encodes CASRRSGTGELGPLHF.

This chain joins TRBV6-5 and TRBJ2-3; D may be TRBD1 (5 bases). V was pared by 4 bases and J by 1 base, with 12 bases between. Germline V CDR1 and CDR2: MNHEY, SVGAGI. The CDR3 is made up of 15 amino acids. The DNA of the CDR3 is TGTGCCAGCAGTTCAGGGTCCCTGGGCACAGATACGCAGTATTTT. This sequence encodes CASSSGSLGTDTQYF.

This clone has more than one count but fewer than ten. V usage is TRBV7-9 and J usage is TRBJ2-1; 11 bases are shared with TRBD2. Germline CDR1 SEHNR, CDR2 FQNEAQ (reference sequence). The CDR3 is 15 amino acids. The J segment lost 10 bases and the V segment lost 1 base, leaving 6 bases of the junction unmatched. For the CDR3, the DNA is TGTGCCAGCAGCTTAGGTGGCCTAGCGGGAGGAGAGCAGTTCTTC. It is translated as CASSLGGLAGGEQFF.

CDR3 sequence (DNA): TGTGCCAGCAATAGACAGAGCAATCAGCCCCAGCATTTT. Residues: CASNRQSNQPQHF. The V and J genes are TRBV2 and TRBJ1-5; D might be TRBD1 (5 bases). The CDR3 is 13 amino acids. Trimming removed 7 bases from V and 1 base from J, with 8 bases in between. The germline CDR1 and CDR2 sequences are SNHLY and FYNNEI.

This clone was picked up a small number of times. Other nucleotide sequences from this sample produce the same CDR3. The genes are TRBV7-3 and TRBJ2-3, with unresolved D. This CDR3 has 14 residues. V lost 1 base to trimming and J lost 1 base, with 6 bases between them. CDR1 SGHTA and CDR2 FQGTGA come from the germline V gene. In DNA, the CDR3 is TGTGCCAGCAGCTTAAACCCAGGCACAGATACGCAGTATTTT. It encodes CASSLNPGTDTQYF.

This clone was counted a single time. The chain recombines TRBV5-1 with TRBJ2-2, with 7 bases identical to TRBD1. Germline values: CDR1 SGHRS, CDR2 YFSETQ. The CDR3 has 17 residues. J was trimmed by 4 bases and V by 4 bases; bases with no gene match: 13. CDR3 protein: CASSPNLQGYSTGELFF. The CDR3, as DNA: TGCGCCAGCAGCCCTAATCTACAGGGGTATAGCACCGGGGAGCTGTTTTTT.

The chain has TRBV28 and TRBJ2-3; 7 bases are shared with TRBD1. The CDR3 has 15 residues. V dropped 4 bases and J dropped 8; count of bases not matched to a gene: 12. Germline CDR1 is MDHEN and CDR2 is SYDVKM. The CDR3 loop reads CASSSGTASIGTQYF. CDR3 sequence (DNA): TGTGCCAGCAGTTCCGGGACAGCTTCTATCGGTACGCAGTATTTT.

This clone was found once. The chain joins TRBV19 to TRBJ2-2; D is undetermined. The germline V gene encodes CDR1 LNHDA and CDR2 SQIVND (reference sequence). Trimming took 2 bases from V and 0 from J, leaving 10 bases between them. This CDR3 comprises 16 residues. This CDR3 reads CASSILGISNTGELFF. The CDR3 coding sequence is TGTGCCAGTAGTATATTGGGCATATCGAACACCGGGGAGCTGTTTTTT. Full variable domain (outside the CDR3, taken from reference TRBV19 and TRBJ2-2): DGGITQSPKYLFRKEGQNVTLSCEQNLNHDAMYWYRQDPGQGLRLIYYSQIVNDFQKGDIAEGYSVSREKKESFPLTVTSAQKNPTAFYLCASSILGISNTGELFFGEGSRLTVL.

The table lists this clone with a few counts. V usage is TRBV28 and J usage is TRBJ2-7, with 8 nucleotides matching TRBD1. Unmatched junction bases numbered 8, after V lost 2 bases and J lost 5 bases. Germline CDR1 and CDR2: MDHEN and SYDVKM. CDR3 size: 15 residues. The chain's CDR3 is CASSLRQGAIHEQYF. For the CDR3, the DNA is TGTGCCAGCAGTTTACGCCAGGGGGCAATCCACGAGCAGTACTTC.

The rearrangement joins TRBV7-6 to TRBJ1-6; unclear D gene. The CDR3 is 14 amino acids. The V end lost 5 bases, the J end lost 8 bases, and 13 bases lay between the germline ends. Germline CDR1 and CDR2: SGHVS and FNYEAQ. DNA for the CDR3: TGTGCCAGCAGCCCGACAAGGTCGGATTCACCCCTCCACTTT. It codes for CASSPTRSDSPLHF.

The chain couples TRBV12-5 to TRBJ1-5; D may be TRBD1 (6 bases). CDR1 and CDR2 (germline): LGHNT, FRNRAP. V lost 5 bases and J lost 5, with 10 bases in between. The CDR3 totals 13 residues. CDR3 residues: CASGRDTDQPQHF. For the CDR3, the DNA is TGTGCTAGTGGTCGGGACACCGATCAGCCCCAGCATTTT.

The chain is built from TRBV2 and TRBJ2-3; possibly TRBD2 for D (5 bases). This CDR3 is 14 amino acids long. The germline gives CDR1 SNHLY, CDR2 FYNNEI. With 4 bases removed from V and 1 base from J, the gap between germline ends came to 9 bases. The DNA of the CDR3 is TGTGCCAGCAGTGGTAATAGCGGCACAGATACGCAGTATTTT. The encoded protein is CASSGNSGTDTQYF.

This chain uses TRBV20-1 with TRBJ2-3; TRBD2 agrees at 9 bases. The CDR3 loop spans 17 amino acids. Per the germline V gene, CDR1 is DFQATT and CDR2 is SNEGSKA (reference sequence). Trimming removed 3 bases from V and 2 bases from J; junction bases left unmatched: 12. The DNA for the CDR3 is TGCAGTGCTAGTGTCAGCGGGGGGCTAGCCTCCACAGATACGCAGTATTTT. It is translated as CSASVSGGLASTDTQYF.

The rearrangement links TRBV6-2 or TRBV6-3 to TRBJ2-7; 8 bases align to TRBD1. The CDR3 has 15 amino acids. The trim removed 2 bases at V and 3 bases at J, leaving 6 bases unmatched. CDR1 and CDR2 (germline): MNHEY, SVGEGT. Here the CDR3 DNA reads TGTGCCAGCAGTTACGGTAACAGGGGGAACTACGAGCAGTACTTC. It yields the protein CASSYGNRGNYEQYF.

The rearrangement links TRBV19 to TRBJ1-2; TRBD1 matches 9 bases. With 7 bases clipped from V and 6 bases from J, the junction kept 15 bases outside the gene matches. Germline CDR1 and CDR2: LNHDA and SQIVND (reference sequence). This CDR3 is built from 16 residues. The CDR3: CASTPGGWDRVDGYTF. In DNA form, the CDR3 reads TGTGCCAGTACCCCCGGCGGATGGGACAGGGTTGATGGCTACACCTTC.

J is TRBJ1-1 and V is TRBV14; tentative D call: TRBD1 (6 bases). The CDR3 contains 15 residues. V dropped 4 bases and J dropped 4 bases, with 16 bases sitting between them. Germline loops: CDR1 SGHDN, CDR2 FVKESK. This CDR3 is CASSLQAGVGTEAFF. CDR3 coding DNA: TGTGCCAGCAGCCTCCAGGCAGGGGTCGGCACTGAAGCTTTCTTT.